This TCR beta chain originates from a study of T cells in Graves' hyperthyroidism and ophthalmopathy. General study points: Most clonotypes that expanded in the thyroid above 0.001 also showed up in blood.

Diagnoses rested on clinical symptoms, serum thyroxine and TRAb, thyroid ultrasound and orbital computed tomography. From RNA transcripts, TCR beta CDR3 regions were amplified. The study used the HTBI primer set for a first-round RT-PCR of the TCR CDR3. From the multiplex PCR reads, TCRdb called clonotypes with MiXCR, one entry per CDR3 protein. The sample holds roughly 300,000 distinct CDR3 sequences, 18% seen once. V was cut by 5 bases and J by 7 bases, with 23 bases left in between. Germline V gene data show CDR1 as SGHAT and CDR2 as FQNNGV. The CDR3 length is 16 residues. Turning to this clonotype: Antigen: not known.

Sequences were obtained from blood. The sequence derives from a woman aged 45-59 years with Graves' hyperthyroidism. This chain links TRBV11-2 with TRBJ1-2; the D gene is possibly TRBD1 (6 bases). The chain's CDR3 is CASSQDLRGAPLGYTF. CDR3 DNA sequence: TGTGCCAGCAGCCAAGATCTAAGGGGGGCTCCCCTTGGCTACACCTTC.